A single sample is the source of the 28 T cell receptor beta chains below, sequenced in a study of response to subunit inactivated influenza vaccine. TCRdb re-derived calls from the RT-PCR reads in MiXCR, one entry per CDR3 protein. The profile covers hundreds of thousands of distinct CDR3 sequences, with 10% to 15% appearing a single time and about 7.8% taken by the ten largest. The starting material was non-naive T cells sorted from PBMCs, obtained around two weeks before vaccination. All receptors derive from a man in his forties or fifties who received an inactivated influenza vaccine.

This CDR3 reads CASVRRPRASSYEQYF. The CDR3 DNA sequence: TGCGCCAGCGTCCGACGCCCGAGGGCGAGCTCCTACGAGCAGTACTTC. V usage is TRBV4-3 and J usage is TRBJ2-7, with D perhaps matching TRBD2 (5 bases). The V and J ends lost 8 bases and 0 bases respectively, with 20 bases between them. Per the germline V gene, CDR1 is LGHNA and CDR2 is YSLEER. This CDR3 contains 16 residues.

The rearrangement links TRBV20-1 to TRBJ2-4, with 8 bases that match TRBD2. Losses at the gene ends were 1 base for V and 0 bases for J; bases not matched to a gene: 14. CDR1 and CDR2 (germline): DFQATT, SNEGSKA (reference sequence). This CDR3 is built from 19 residues. The CDR3: CSARGLVGGAQEAKNIQYF. In DNA, the CDR3 is TGCAGTGCTAGAGGTCTGGTCGGGGGGGCTCAAGAAGCCAAAAACATTCAGTACTTC.

A remark on this clonotype: Being one base from a much bigger clone, this may be a read error. V and J are TRBV24-1 and TRBJ1-2, with D perhaps TRBD1 (6 bases). CDR3 size: 13 residues. Per germline, CDR1 KGHDR and CDR2 SFDVKD. This CDR3 is CSTSGGQRYGYTF. CDR3 bases: TGTTCCACCAGTGGGGGGCAGCGCTATGGCTACACCTTC.

The chain is built from TRBV20-1 and TRBJ2-2; the D gene could be TRBD1 or TRBD2 (5 bases each). The CDR3 covers 15 residues. Per germline, CDR1 DFQATT and CDR2 SNEGSKA (reference sequence). The ends were cut back, 1 base at V and 0 bases at J, with 9 bases in the middle. CDR3 sequence: CSARGGTSNTGELFF. CDR3 DNA: TGCAGTGCTAGAGGAGGGACCTCGAACACCGGGGAGCTGTTTTTT.

This clonotype was found a few times. V usage is TRBV12-3 or TRBV12-4 and J usage is TRBJ2-5; 14 bases agree with TRBD2. V trimming: 3 bases; J trimming: 2 bases; junction bases outside the gene matches: 2. The CDR3 is 16 residues long. CDR3 coding DNA: TGTGCCAGCAGTTTGACTAGCGGGGGGGGACAAGAGACCCAGTACTTC. Residues: CASSLTSGGGQETQYF.

CDR3 residues: CSAEVGLAGVVGEQYF. CDR3 DNA sequence: TGCAGTGCCGAGGTCGGACTAGCGGGAGTGGTGGGAGAGCAGTACTTC. This chain connects TRBV20-1 to TRBJ2-7, with 13 positions matching TRBD2. CDR1 and CDR2 (germline): DFQATT, SNEGSKA (reference sequence). V gave up 6 bases and J gave up 7 bases; unmatched junction bases: 15. The CDR3 runs to 16 residues.

The chain joins TRBV5-5 to TRBJ2-5, with 11 positions matching TRBD1. Germline trimming cut 4 bases from V and 5 bases from J; bases unmatched to any gene: 7. The germline gives CDR1 SGHKS, CDR2 YYEKEE (reference sequence). This CDR3 has 15 amino acids. DNA of the CDR3: TGTGCCAGCAGCCCCTGGACAGGGGGCGCGGAGACCCAGTACTTC. It translates to CASSPWTGGAETQYF.

This clonotype was counted ten times or more. V and J are TRBV12-3 or TRBV12-4 and TRBJ2-3; D call uncertain. Trimming took off 2 bases at V and 1 base at J, with 4 bases between the two ends. This CDR3 comprises 13 residues. DNA of the CDR3: TGTGCCAGCAGTTTACCGGGCACAGATACGCAGTATTTT. This encodes CASSLPGTDTQYF.

CDR3 loop: CASSPVPSFTDTQYF. In DNA, the CDR3 is TGTGCCAGCAGCCCGGTCCCCAGCTTCACAGATACGCAGTATTTT. The V gene is TRBV7-2, the J gene TRBJ2-3; D unresolved. Trimming stripped 5 bases from V and 2 bases from J, with 14 bases between. The length of the CDR3 is 15 residues. Germline V CDR1 and CDR2: SGHTA, FQGNSA.

This clonotype was picked up a small number of times. V is TRBV4-2 and J is TRBJ2-2, with a weak D call TRBD2 (5 bases). The CDR3 loop spans 13 amino acids. The germline V gene has CDR1 LGHNA and CDR2 YNFKEQ. Trimming took off 5 bases at V and 5 bases at J, with 9 bases between the two ends. The CDR3 here is CASSSRGTGELFF. CDR3 DNA sequence: TGTGCCAGCAGCTCCCGGGGAACCGGGGAGCTGTTTTTT.

In its sample, this clonotype was seen a few times. The chain carries TRBV7-2 and TRBJ2-2; 7 nucleotides align to TRBD2. Unmatched junction bases numbered 9, after V lost 5 bases and J lost 6 bases. Germline lookup yields CDR1 SGHTA and CDR2 FQGNSA. This CDR3 contains 15 residues. CDR3 sequence (DNA): TGTGCCAGCAGCCCGGGGGGTCGTCCCTCCGGGGAGCTGTTTTTT. Encoded protein: CASSPGGRPSGELFF.

This clonotype was observed a handful of times. The chain recombines TRBV24-1 with TRBJ2-1; TRBD1 aligns across 10 bases. The CDR3 has 15 amino acids. The germline CDR1 and CDR2 sequences are KGHDR and SFDVKD. V was pared by 4 bases and J by 6 bases, with 5 bases of the junction left unmatched. CDR3: CATSDIRTGGNEQFF. Written as DNA, the CDR3 is TGTGCCACCAGTGACATTAGGACAGGGGGCAATGAGCAGTTCTTC.

The V call is TRBV3-1, the J call TRBJ2-3; D remains unclear. Per the germline V gene, CDR1 is LGHDT and CDR2 is YNNKEL (reference sequence). CDR3 length: 12 amino acids. The germline V and J ends were trimmed by 1 base and 7 bases, with 6 bases remaining between them. CDR3 nucleotide sequence: TGTGCCAGCAGCCAAGTAACTAATACGCAGTATTTT. It codes for CASSQVTNTQYF.

This chain uses TRBV7-9 with TRBJ2-1, with D unclear. Germline CDR1 and CDR2: SEHNR and FQNEAQ (reference sequence). Trimming cost V 1 base and J 2 bases, with 9 bases left between them. The CDR3 sequence is 15 residues long. The CDR3 region is CASSLVGQAYNEQFF. Written as DNA, the CDR3 is TGTGCCAGCAGCTTAGTCGGCCAGGCCTACAATGAGCAGTTCTTC.

The sample holds many counts of this clonotype. Here the CDR3 reads CASSQEGDSYDEQYF. CDR3 nucleotide sequence: TGCGCCAGCAGCCAAGAAGGGGACAGTTACGACGAGCAGTACTTC. This sequence joins TRBV4-3 and TRBJ2-7, with 7 positions matching TRBD1. CDR1 is LGHNA, CDR2 YSLEER, per germline. The CDR3 runs 15 residues. With V trimmed by 0 bases and J by 5 bases, 7 bases remained unmatched.

The rearrangement links TRBV7-3 to TRBJ2-1; D is undetermined. With 4 bases removed from V and 4 bases from J, the gap between germline ends came to 8 bases. The CDR3 extends over 13 amino acids. Germline V gene lookup returns CDR1 SGHTA and CDR2 FQGTGA. CDR3 bases: TGTGCCAGCAGCTCTAGACCATACAATGAGCAGTTCTTC. Its protein product is CASSSRPYNEQFF.

The table lists this clonotype with many counts. The V gene is TRBV14, the J gene TRBJ2-1, with 13 bases identical to TRBD2. V lost 0 bases, J lost 2 bases, and 4 bases stayed unmatched. Germline V gene data show CDR1 as SGHDN and CDR2 as FVKESK. The CDR3 extends over 18 amino acids. The DNA of the CDR3 is TGTGCCAGCAGCCAAGATCGGACTAGCGGGGGTACCTACAATGAGCAGTTCTTC. This codes for CASSQDRTSGGTYNEQFF.

V and J are TRBV20-1 and TRBJ2-1; D unclear. This CDR3 contains 14 residues. Germline V gives CDR1 DFQATT, CDR2 SNEGSKA (reference sequence). The V end was cut by 7 bases, the J end by 5 bases, with 18 bases between. CDR3 region: CSGNKGRGHNEQFF. The CDR3 region has the DNA TGCAGTGGTAATAAGGGTCGCGGCCACAATGAGCAGTTCTTC.

A few counts support this clonotype. The rearrangement links TRBV5-1 to TRBJ1-1; D ambiguous. V lost 1 base, J lost 0 bases, and 13 bases lay in between. The CDR3 loop spans 16 amino acids. The germline V gene has CDR1 SGHRS and CDR2 YFSETQ. In DNA form, the CDR3 reads TGCGCCAGCAGCTTGCTGTCAGGTGGGGTGAACACTGAAGCTTTCTTT. It specifies CASSLLSGGVNTEAFF.

This clonotype turned up a few times. The CDR3 protein is CASSVGQGQFF. CDR3 bases: TGTGCCAGCTCCGTAGGACAGGGGCAGTTCTTC. The chain recombines TRBV18 with TRBJ2-1; TRBD1 matches 8 bases. After removal of 6 bases from V and 12 bases from J, the junction contained 4 bases not matched to a gene. Germline V gene sequence: CDR1 KGHSH, CDR2 LQKENI. CDR3 length: 11 amino acids.

This clonotype was seen a handful of times. V usage is TRBV5-6 and J usage is TRBJ1-2, with D uncertain. The CDR3 sequence is 14 residues long. The germline V gene has CDR1 SGHDT and CDR2 YYEEEE. The germline V and J ends were trimmed by 0 bases and 12 bases, with 18 bases remaining between them. In nucleotides, the CDR3 is TGTGCCAGCAGCTTGGGATGGGAACCCGGAGGACACACCTTC. The encoded protein is CASSLGWEPGGHTF. Using reference TRBV5-6 and TRBJ1-2 for the parts outside the CDR3, the full variable domain is DAGVTQSPTHLIKTRGQQVTLRCSPKSGHDTVSWYQQALGQGPQFIFQYYEEEERQRGNFPDRFSGHQFPNYSSELNVNALLLGDSALYLCASSLGWEPGGHTFGSGTRLTVV.

The genes are TRBV9 and TRBJ1-3; D perhaps matches TRBD1 (5 bases). The CDR3 consists of 12 residues. V was clipped by 4 bases and J by 9 bases, with 11 bases between them. Germline V CDR1 and CDR2: SGDLS, YYNGEE. DNA for the CDR3: TGTGCCAGCAGCCCCTCCGGGGGCACCATATATTTT. Its translation: CASSPSGGTIYF.

Note on this clonotype: Since a much larger clone is just one base distant, this may be a read error. The rearrangement links TRBV5-1 to TRBJ2-3; 9 bases map to TRBD2. With 5 bases clipped from V and 1 base from J, the junction kept 2 bases outside the gene matches. CDR1 is SGHRS and CDR2 is YFSETQ in the germline V gene. The CDR3 loop spans 14 amino acids. The CDR3 is CASRVAGGTDTQYF. The CDR3 DNA is TGCGCCAGCAGGGTAGCGGGGGGCACAGATACGCAGTATTTT.

The chain has TRBV11-2 and TRBJ2-7; a weak D match, TRBD1 (6 bases). Trimming took 2 bases from V and 0 from J, leaving 20 bases between them. CDR1 is SGHAT, CDR2 FQNNGV, per germline. The CDR3 runs to 18 residues. CDR3 coding DNA: TGTGCCAGCAGCTTACGTGGACCGGGACATTCGAGCTCCTACGAGCAGTACTTC. This encodes CASSLRGPGHSSSYEQYF.

This chain uses TRBV20-1 with TRBJ2-7; TRBD1 aligns across 11 bases. The CDR3 consists of 15 residues. After removal of 2 bases from V and 3 bases from J, the junction contained 6 bases not matched to a gene. Per the germline V gene, CDR1 is DFQATT and CDR2 is SNEGSKA (reference sequence). For the CDR3, the DNA is TGCAGTGCTAGACCGGCCGGGACAGGGGGCTACGAGCAGTACTTC. Translation gives CSARPAGTGGYEQYF.

The J gene is TRBJ1-1, the V gene TRBV7-9; no clear D. Germline lookup yields CDR1 SEHNR and CDR2 FQNEAQ (reference sequence). Trimming took 3 bases from V and 6 from J, leaving 14 bases between them. The CDR3 has 14 amino acids. This CDR3 is CASSFSGVVSEAFF. CDR3 nucleotides: TGTGCCAGCAGCTTTAGCGGAGTAGTTTCTGAAGCTTTCTTT.

The J gene is TRBJ2-5, the V gene TRBV20-1; weak D call: TRBD1 (6 bases). Looked up from germline, CDR1 is DFQATT and CDR2 is SNEGSKA (reference sequence). V lost 3 bases and J 4 bases, leaving 18 bases between the germline ends. CDR3 size: 15 residues. The CDR3 DNA reads as TGCAGTGCTAGGGGGGCGACGGGTTTCGTAGAGACCCAGTACTTC. Its protein product is CSARGATGFVETQYF.

The rearrangement joins TRBV5-6 to TRBJ1-3, with no clear D. Germline loops: CDR1 SGHDT, CDR2 YYEEEE. V was cut by 0 bases and J by 3 bases, with 10 bases left in between. CDR3 length equals 15 residues. CDR3 sequence: CASSLGPRGGNTIYF. The CDR3 DNA sequence: TGTGCCAGCAGCTTGGGTCCCCGCGGTGGAAACACCATATATTTT.